These 15 T cell receptor beta chains came from one sample sequenced in a study of T cell clones after liver transplantation (dated by TCRdb to between 2018 and 2021). Libraries were constructed by the immunoSEQ multiplex PCR assay. Entries here come from immuneACCESS through TCRdb and include only in-frame sequences with V and J called. Some clones fail to appear in such tables; in the studies checked, an unresolved V gene covers under half of the shortfall, and the cause of the remainder is unknown. A total of 55,000 to 70,000 clones appear in this sample, around 92% of them only once. In total, the top ten clones hold more than 0.85% of the sample. The material was CD4+ T cells from blood, obtained less than 28 months after liver transplant. These receptors were taken from a human patient who received a liver transplant. Following transplantation, part of the T cell population may be supplied by the graft donor rather than the patient.

The chain has TRBV19 and TRBJ1-1, with 7 bases aligning to TRBD1. Germline lookup yields CDR1 LNHDA and CDR2 SQIVND (reference sequence). The length of the CDR3 is 13 residues. V shed 7 bases and J 6 bases; nucleotides not matched to a gene: 8. The CDR3 spells CASTPTGIAEAFF. As DNA, the CDR3 is TGTGCCAGTACTCCGACAGGGATCGCTGAAGCTTTCTTT.

The rearrangement joins TRBV7-3 to TRBJ1-2, with 10 bases identical to TRBD1. The CDR3 runs to 16 residues. V gave up 5 bases and J gave up 2 bases; unmatched junction bases: 8. Germline V lookup: CDR1 SGHTA, CDR2 FQGTGA. This CDR3 reads CASSPSGGQGNYGYTF. CDR3 sequence (DNA): TGTGCCAGCAGCCCGAGCGGGGGACAGGGGAACTATGGCTACACCTTC. Looking up the rest from reference TRBV7-3 and TRBJ1-2 gives the full variable domain: GAGVSQTPSNKVTEKGKYVELRCDPISGHTALYWYRQSLGQGPEFLIYFQGTGAADDSGLPNDRFFAVRPEGSVSTLKIQRTERGDSAVYLCASSPSGGQGNYGYTFGSGTRLTVV.

This sequence joins TRBV15 and TRBJ2-7, with D maybe TRBD1 (5 bases). Deletions cut 3 bases from V and 5 bases from J, with 14 bases between. Germline-derived CDR1 and CDR2 are LNHNV and YYDKDF (reference sequence). The CDR3 is made up of 14 amino acids. The CDR3 is CATSRTLGLNEQYF. CDR3 coding DNA: TGTGCCACCAGCAGGACTTTGGGGCTTAACGAGCAGTACTTC.

V gene TRBV5-1 combines with J gene TRBJ2-3; TRBD1 might be the D (5 bases). V shed 0 bases and J shed 6 bases, with 14 bases lying between them. Per the germline V gene, CDR1 is SGHRS and CDR2 is YFSETQ. This CDR3 has 15 residues. The CDR3 bases are TGCGCCAGCAGCTTGGTCTATCGAGCAGGGGATACGCAGTATTTT. This codes for CASSLVYRAGDTQYF.

Only one count was recorded for this clone. V gene TRBV27 combines with J gene TRBJ2-2; perhaps TRBD1 as D (5 bases). Germline CDR1 MNHEY, CDR2 SMNVEV (reference sequence). With 4 bases removed from V and 7 bases from J, the gap between germline ends came to 10 bases. The length of the CDR3 is 13 residues. CDR3 residues: CASSSQGVGELFF. Written as DNA, the CDR3 is TGTGCCAGCAGTTCGCAGGGTGTCGGGGAGCTGTTTTTT.

The chain is built from TRBV5-6 and TRBJ1-1; D unclear. This CDR3 spans 14 amino acids. Looked up from germline, CDR1 is SGHDT and CDR2 is YYEEEE. V lost 0 bases and J 0 bases, leaving 6 bases between the germline ends. CDR3 region: CASSLEEMNTEAFF. The CDR3 DNA follows: TGTGCCAGCAGCTTGGAGGAGATGAACACTGAAGCTTTCTTT.

The rearrangement links TRBV10-3 to TRBJ1-5; 8 nucleotides match TRBD1. The CDR3 is 15 residues long. Germline loops: CDR1 ENHRY, CDR2 SYGVKD. Trimming at V came to 4 bases and at J to 2 bases, leaving 4 bases not matched to a gene. The CDR3 spells CAISGQGNGNQPQHF. CDR3 sequence (DNA): TGTGCCATCAGTGGACAGGGGAATGGCAATCAGCCCCAGCATTTT.

This rearrangement joins TRBV11-3 to TRBJ2-2; 9 bases map to TRBD2. CDR1 is SGHNT and CDR2 is YENEEA in the germline V gene. CDR3 size: 18 residues. Trimming removed 0 bases from V and 4 bases from J; junction bases left unmatched: 9. The CDR3: CASSLDPRLADFTGELFF. The DNA for the CDR3 is TGTGCCAGCAGCTTAGATCCGAGACTAGCGGATTTCACCGGGGAGCTGTTTTTT.

This CDR3 is CASSQTPGSGHEQYF. CDR3 coding DNA: TGTGCCAGTAGCCAAACCCCTGGCTCAGGCCACGAGCAGTACTTC. V and J are TRBV19 and TRBJ2-7; D is unclear. V was trimmed by 6 bases and J by 5 bases, leaving 20 bases between them. CDR1 LNHDA and CDR2 SQIVND come from the germline V gene (reference sequence). CDR3 length: 15 amino acids.

The chain couples TRBV19 to TRBJ2-1; D gene ambiguous. This CDR3 comprises 16 residues. In germline, CDR1 is LNHDA, CDR2 SQIVND (reference sequence). Trimming took off 0 bases at V and 0 bases at J, with 9 bases between the two ends. DNA for the CDR3: TGTGCCAGTAGTATAGATGGTGCTGGCTCCTACAATGAGCAGTTCTTC. As protein: CASSIDGAGSYNEQFF.

The V call is TRBV2, the J call TRBJ1-1; D gene unclear. Trimming left V 5 bases short and J 0 bases short, with 13 bases between. The CDR3 has 15 residues. Germline lookup yields CDR1 SNHLY and CDR2 FYNNEI. In DNA, the CDR3 is TGTGCCAGCAGTTCCGACGGACCGTTGAACACTGAAGCTTTCTTT. This translates into CASSSDGPLNTEAFF.

This clone was recorded once. The chain uses TRBV2 and TRBJ1-3, with no clear D. The CDR3 is 11 residues long. The V gene lost 6 bases and the J gene lost 2 bases, with 2 bases spanning the gap. Germline CDR1 is SNHLY and CDR2 is FYNNEI. CDR3 amino acids: CASSPGNTIYF. Here the CDR3 DNA reads TGTGCCAGCAGCCCTGGAAACACCATATATTTT.

CDR3 residues: CASSIGQGSGGYGNQPQHF. CDR3 nucleotide sequence: TGTGCCAGTAGTATAGGGCAGGGTTCGGGGGGATATGGCAATCAGCCCCAGCATTTT. The rearrangement joins TRBV19 to TRBJ1-5, with D tentatively TRBD1 (5 bases). The V gene's germline CDR1 is LNHDA and CDR2 SQIVND (reference sequence). CDR3 length equals 19 residues. V was clipped by 1 base and J by 2 bases, with 21 bases between them.

The chain has TRBV5-1 and TRBJ2-2; D remains unclear. The CDR3 sequence is 15 residues long. CDR1 is SGHRS, CDR2 YFSETQ, per germline. Trimming shortened V by 1 base and J by 1 base, and 8 bases separated the two germline ends. The CDR3 bases are TGCGCCAGCAGCTTGCTAAACCTGAACACCGGGGAGCTGTTTTTT. Translating it yields CASSLLNLNTGELFF.

The rearrangement uses TRBV7-3 and TRBJ2-5; D could derive from TRBD1 or TRBD2 (5 bases each). Germline values: CDR1 SGHTA, CDR2 FQGTGA. V lost 4 bases and J 2 bases, leaving 8 bases between the germline ends. The CDR3 totals 13 residues. CDR3 bases: TGTGCCAGCAGCTCGGGACCGCAAGAGACCCAGTACTTC. Amino acid sequence: CASSSGPQETQYF.